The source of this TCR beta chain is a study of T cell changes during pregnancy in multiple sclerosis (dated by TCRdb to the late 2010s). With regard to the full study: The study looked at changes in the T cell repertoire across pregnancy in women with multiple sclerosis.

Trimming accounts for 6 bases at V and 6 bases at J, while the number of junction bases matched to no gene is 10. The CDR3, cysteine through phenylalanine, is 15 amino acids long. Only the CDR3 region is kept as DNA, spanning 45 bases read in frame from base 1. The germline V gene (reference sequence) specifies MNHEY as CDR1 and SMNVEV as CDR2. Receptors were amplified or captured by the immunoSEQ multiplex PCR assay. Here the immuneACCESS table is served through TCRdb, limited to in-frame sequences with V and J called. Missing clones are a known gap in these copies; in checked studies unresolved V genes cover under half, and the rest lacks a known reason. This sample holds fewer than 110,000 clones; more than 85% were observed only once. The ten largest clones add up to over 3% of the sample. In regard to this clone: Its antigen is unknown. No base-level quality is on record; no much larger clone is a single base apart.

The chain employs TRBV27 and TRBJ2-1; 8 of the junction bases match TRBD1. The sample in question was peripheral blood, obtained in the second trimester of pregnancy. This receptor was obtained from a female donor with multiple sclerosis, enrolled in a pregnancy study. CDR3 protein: CASRHRGSLVNEQFF. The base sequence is TGTGCCAGCAGACACAGGGGGAGTTTAGTCAATGAGCAGTTCTTC.